Below, one T cell receptor beta chain is given with its context. Antigen specificity is unknown. This record belongs to a study of vaccination and CD4 T cells after COVID-19. CDR1 and CDR2 (germline): LNHNV, YYDKDF (reference sequence). CDR3 length equals 16 residues. Trimming removed 3 bases at V and 3 bases at J, with 16 bases between. Treatment: roughly nine-day PBMC culture with coronavirus spike peptide pools or control peptides (ViraFEST assay). The study sequenced cultured CD4+ T cell DNA using the Oncomine TCR Beta short-read assay. In this case, cultured CD4+ T cells provided the extracted genomic DNA. TCRdb reprocessed the PCR reads with MiXCR, giving one entry per CDR3 protein. The sample has about 9,700 distinct CDR3 sequences, around 53% seen once.

The TCR was taken from a human donor who had recovered from COVID-19. Sequences were obtained from CD4+ T cells from blood, cultured in vitro. V gene TRBV15 combines with J gene TRBJ2-3; a possible D gene is TRBD2 (7 bases). The DNA for the CDR3 is TGTGCCACCAGCAGCGCACTGGGGGGGCTGACAGATACGCAGTATTTT. Amino acid sequence: CATSSALGGLTDTQYF.